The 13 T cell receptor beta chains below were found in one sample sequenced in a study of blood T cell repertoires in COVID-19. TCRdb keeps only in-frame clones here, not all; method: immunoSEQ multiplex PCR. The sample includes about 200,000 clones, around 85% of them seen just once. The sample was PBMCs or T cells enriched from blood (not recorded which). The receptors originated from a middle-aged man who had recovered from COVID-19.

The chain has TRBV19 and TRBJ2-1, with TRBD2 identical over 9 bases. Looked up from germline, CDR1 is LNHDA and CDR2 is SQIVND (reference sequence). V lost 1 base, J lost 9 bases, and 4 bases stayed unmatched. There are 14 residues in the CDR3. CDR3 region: CASSIGTSVSEQFF. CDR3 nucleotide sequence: TGTGCCAGTAGTATAGGGACTAGCGTTAGTGAGCAGTTCTTC.

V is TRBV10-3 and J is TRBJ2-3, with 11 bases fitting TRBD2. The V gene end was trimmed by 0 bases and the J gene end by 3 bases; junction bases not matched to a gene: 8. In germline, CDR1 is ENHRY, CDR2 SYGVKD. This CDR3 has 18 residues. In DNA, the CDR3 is TGTGCCATCAGTGAGTCCCTTACGGCTAGCGGGAGGACAGATACGCAGTATTTT. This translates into CAISESLTASGRTDTQYF.

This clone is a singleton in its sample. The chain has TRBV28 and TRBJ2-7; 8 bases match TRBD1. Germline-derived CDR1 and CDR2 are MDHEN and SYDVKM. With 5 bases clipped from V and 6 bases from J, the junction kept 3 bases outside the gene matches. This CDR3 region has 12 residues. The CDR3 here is CASSEDRAEQYF. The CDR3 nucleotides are TGTGCCAGCAGTGAGGACAGGGCCGAGCAGTACTTC.

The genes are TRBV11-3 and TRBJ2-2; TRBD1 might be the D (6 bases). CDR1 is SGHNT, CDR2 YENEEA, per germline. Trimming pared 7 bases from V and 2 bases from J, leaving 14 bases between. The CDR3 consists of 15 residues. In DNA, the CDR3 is TGTGCCAGCAAACCCACAGGGTCCAACACCGGGGAGCTGTTTTTT. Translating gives CASKPTGSNTGELFF.

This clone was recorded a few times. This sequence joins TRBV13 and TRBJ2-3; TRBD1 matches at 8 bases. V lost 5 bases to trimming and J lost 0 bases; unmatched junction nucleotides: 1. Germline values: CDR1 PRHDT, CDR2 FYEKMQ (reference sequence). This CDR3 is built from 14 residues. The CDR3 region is CASSRTGSTDTQYF. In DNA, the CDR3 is TGTGCCAGCAGCCGGACAGGGAGCACAGATACGCAGTATTTT.

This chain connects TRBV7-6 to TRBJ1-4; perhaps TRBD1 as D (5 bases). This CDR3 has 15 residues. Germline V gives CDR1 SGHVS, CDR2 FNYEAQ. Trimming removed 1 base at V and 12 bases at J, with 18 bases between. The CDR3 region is CASSLGTERTGELFF. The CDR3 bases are TGTGCCAGCAGCTTAGGGACGGAAAGAACGGGGGAACTGTTTTTT.

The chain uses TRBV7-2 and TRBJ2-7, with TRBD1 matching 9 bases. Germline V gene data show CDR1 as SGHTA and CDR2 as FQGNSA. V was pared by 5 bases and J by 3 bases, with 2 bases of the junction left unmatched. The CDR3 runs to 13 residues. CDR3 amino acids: CASSVGQGYEQYF. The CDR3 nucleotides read TGTGCCAGCAGCGTGGGACAGGGCTACGAGCAGTACTTC.

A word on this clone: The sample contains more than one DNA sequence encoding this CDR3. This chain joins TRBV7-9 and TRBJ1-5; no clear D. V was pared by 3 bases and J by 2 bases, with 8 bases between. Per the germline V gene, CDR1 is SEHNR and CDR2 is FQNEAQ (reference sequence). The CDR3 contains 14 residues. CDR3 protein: CASSLGTGNQPQHF. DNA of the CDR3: TGTGCCAGCAGCTTGGGCACGGGCAATCAGCCCCAGCATTTT.

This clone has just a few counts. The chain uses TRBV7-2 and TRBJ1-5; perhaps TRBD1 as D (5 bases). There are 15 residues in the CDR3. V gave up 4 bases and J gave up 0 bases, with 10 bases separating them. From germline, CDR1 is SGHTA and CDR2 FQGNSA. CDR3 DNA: TGTGCCAGCAGCTCGGGACTGATTAGCAATCAGCCCCAGCATTTT. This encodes CASSSGLISNQPQHF. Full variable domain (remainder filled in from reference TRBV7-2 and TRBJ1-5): GAGVSQSPSNKVTEKGKDVELRCDPISGHTALYWYRQSLGQGLEFLIYFQGNSAPDKSGLPSDRFSAERTGGSVSTLTIQRTQQEDSAVYLCASSSGLISNQPQHFGDGTRLSIL.

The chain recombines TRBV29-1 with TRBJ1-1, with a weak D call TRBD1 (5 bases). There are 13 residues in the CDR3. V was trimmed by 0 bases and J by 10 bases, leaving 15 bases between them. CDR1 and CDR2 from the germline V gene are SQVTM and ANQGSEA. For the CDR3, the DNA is TGCAGCGTTGAAGAAGGTACCCCAAGGGGAGCTTTCTTT. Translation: CSVEEGTPRGAFF.

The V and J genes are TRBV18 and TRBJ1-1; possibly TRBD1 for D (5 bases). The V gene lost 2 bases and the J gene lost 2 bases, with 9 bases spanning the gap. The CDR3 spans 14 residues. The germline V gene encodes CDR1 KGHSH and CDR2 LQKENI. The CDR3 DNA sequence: TGTGCCAGCTCACCAGGGGCAACCAACACTGAAGCTTTCTTT. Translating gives CASSPGATNTEAFF.

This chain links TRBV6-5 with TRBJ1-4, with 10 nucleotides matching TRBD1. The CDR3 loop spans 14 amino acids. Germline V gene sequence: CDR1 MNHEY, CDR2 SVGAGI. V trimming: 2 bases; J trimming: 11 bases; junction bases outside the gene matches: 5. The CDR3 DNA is TGTGCCAGCAGTTACACCCTGGGACAGGGGAAACTGTTTTTT. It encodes CASSYTLGQGKLFF.

CDR3 nucleotides: TGTGCCAGCAGTGAACAGGGTTATTCACCCCTCCACTTT. This sequence encodes CASSEQGYSPLHF. The chain is built from TRBV25-1 and TRBJ1-6, with a tentative D call TRBD1 (5 bases). The length of the CDR3 is 13 residues. Trimming took 2 bases from V and 8 from J, leaving 7 bases between them. Germline CDR1 MGHDK, CDR2 SYGVNS.